Shown below are 10 T cell receptor beta chains from a single sample sequenced in a study of T cells in Graves' hyperthyroidism and ophthalmopathy. What was amplified from RNA transcripts were TCR beta CDR3 regions. During a first-round RT-PCR of the TCR CDR3, the HTBI primer set was used. TCRdb called the multiplex PCR reads again in MiXCR, with one record for every CDR3 protein. The repertoire holds approximately 600,000 distinct CDR3 sequences, with roughly 20% as singletons. The sequencing sample was made of blood. The receptors were sampled from a man aged 30 to 39 with Graves' ophthalmopathy.

This clonotype was detected ten times or more. This rearrangement joins TRBV11-2 to TRBJ1-6; D gene ambiguous. Germline V CDR1 and CDR2: SGHAT, FQNNGV. The ends were cut back, 8 bases at V and 6 bases at J, with 17 bases in the middle. The CDR3 spans 15 residues. The CDR3 region has the DNA TGTGCCAGCGGAATCTCTTCAGAGTTTAATTCACCCCTCCACTTT. Translating gives CASGISSEFNSPLHF.

This clonotype was observed at least ten times. This sequence joins TRBV28 and TRBJ1-5, with TRBD1 identical over 8 bases. The CDR3 spans 15 residues. With V trimmed by 2 bases and J by 5 bases, 5 bases remained unmatched. CDR1 and CDR2 from the germline V gene are MDHEN and SYDVKM. This CDR3 is CASSLTSGGYQPQHF. CDR3 bases: TGTGCCAGCAGTTTAACTTCAGGGGGCTATCAGCCCCAGCATTTT.

This clonotype was seen only a few times. The J gene is TRBJ2-1, the V gene TRBV27, with 8 positions matching TRBD2. This CDR3 region has 15 residues. The germline gives CDR1 MNHEY, CDR2 SMNVEV (reference sequence). Germline trimming cut 3 bases from V and 3 bases from J; bases unmatched to any gene: 4. CDR3 in DNA: TGTGCCAGCAGTTTGAATAGCGGGGTCTACAATGAGCAGTTCTTC. This codes for CASSLNSGVYNEQFF.

A word on this clonotype: The missing conserved phenylalanine or tryptophan at the end of this CDR3 makes a read error likely. J is TRBJ1-1 and V is TRBV12-3 or TRBV12-4; D remains ambiguous. V was pared by 1 base and J by 1 base, with 4 bases between. The CDR3 is 13 amino acids. The CDR3 sequence: CASSLEWNTEAFS. CDR3 nucleotides: TGTGCCAGCAGTTTAGAGTGGAACACTGAAGCTTTCTCT.

The chain employs TRBV7-9 and TRBJ2-7; D not resolved. This CDR3 contains 14 residues. V was shortened by 6 bases and J by 0 bases, with 12 bases between the two germline ends. CDR1 is SEHNR, CDR2 FQNEAQ, per germline (reference sequence). DNA of the CDR3: TGTGCCAGCAGGCTCGACGGTAGCTCCTACGAGCAGTACTTC. Protein product: CASRLDGSSYEQYF.

V usage is TRBV7-9 and J usage is TRBJ2-3; perhaps TRBD2 as D (5 bases). The V gene lost 6 bases and the J gene lost 4 bases, with 14 bases spanning the gap. This CDR3 has 14 residues. Germline CDR1 is SEHNR and CDR2 is FQNEAQ (reference sequence). The CDR3 protein is CASSPRDGPDTQYF. The DNA of the CDR3 is TGTGCCAGCAGTCCGAGGGATGGCCCAGATACGCAGTATTTT.

This rearrangement joins TRBV10-1 to TRBJ1-1; D remains ambiguous. The V and J ends lost 4 bases and 5 bases respectively, with 14 bases between them. The CDR3 totals 14 residues. Germline V CDR1 and CDR2: WNHNN, SYGVQD (reference sequence). CDR3 nucleotides: TGCGCCAGCAGTGGAAGGACGGGCAGAACTGAAGCTTTCTTT. Its translation is CASSGRTGRTEAFF.

Points on this clonotype: A read error may account for a junction end that differs from germline. The V and J genes are TRBV5-1 and TRBJ2-7, with D unclear. CDR1 is SGHRS and CDR2 is YFSETQ in the germline V gene. The CDR3 loop spans 15 amino acids. CDR3 DNA: TGCCCCAGCAGCTTGGCAGGAATCCAACTCGACGAGCAGTACTTC. This sequence encodes CPSSLAGIQLDEQYF.

The V and J genes are TRBV4-1 and TRBJ2-1, with TRBD2 matching 7 bases. Germline V gene data show CDR1 as MGHRA and CDR2 as YSYEKL. Trimming removed 1 base from V and 5 bases from J; junction bases left unmatched: 5. CDR3 length: 15 amino acids. As DNA, the CDR3 is TGCGCCAGCAGCCAAGTTGCGGGAGTCAACAATGAGCAGTTCTTC. Residues: CASSQVAGVNNEQFF.

V and J are TRBV14 and TRBJ2-3; D not certain. Germline assignment: CDR1 SGHDN and CDR2 FVKESK. CDR3 length: 15 amino acids. V dropped 0 bases and J dropped 0 bases, with 7 bases sitting between them. CDR3: CASSQDLDSTDTQYF. CDR3 nucleotides: TGTGCCAGCAGCCAAGATTTGGACAGCACAGATACGCAGTATTTT.